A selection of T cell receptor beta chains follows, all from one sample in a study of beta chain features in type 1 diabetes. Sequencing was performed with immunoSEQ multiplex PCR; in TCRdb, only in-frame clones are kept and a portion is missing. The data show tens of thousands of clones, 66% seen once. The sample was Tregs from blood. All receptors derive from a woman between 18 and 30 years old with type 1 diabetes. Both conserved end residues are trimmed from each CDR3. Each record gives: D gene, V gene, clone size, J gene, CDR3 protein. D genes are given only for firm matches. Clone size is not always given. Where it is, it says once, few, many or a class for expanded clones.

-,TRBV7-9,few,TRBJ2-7,ASSRGTYEQY
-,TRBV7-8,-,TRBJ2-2,ASSPTSSLMGSAGELF
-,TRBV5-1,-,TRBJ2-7,ASRYGQFSYEQY
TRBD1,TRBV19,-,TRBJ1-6,ASNPTGDHSPLH
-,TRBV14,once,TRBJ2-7,ASSQVDYLAGEQY
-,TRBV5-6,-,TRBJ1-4,ASSLIRDDNEKLF
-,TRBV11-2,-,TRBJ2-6,ASSLVSRSGANVLT
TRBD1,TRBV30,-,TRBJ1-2,AWSVRDRALYGYT
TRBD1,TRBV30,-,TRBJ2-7,AWKWGQQYEQY
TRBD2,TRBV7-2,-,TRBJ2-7,ASSTGTSAYEQY
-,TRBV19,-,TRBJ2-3,ASSIARGSDTQY
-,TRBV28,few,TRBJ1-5,ASSLEGFQPQH
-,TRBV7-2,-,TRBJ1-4,ASSLPTAGVGEKLF
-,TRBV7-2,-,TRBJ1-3,ASSFSALGNTIY
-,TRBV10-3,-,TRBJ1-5,AIMGGEGQPQH
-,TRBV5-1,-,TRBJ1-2,ASSFDRMGGYT
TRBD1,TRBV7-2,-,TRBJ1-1,ASSRLGQGGTEAF
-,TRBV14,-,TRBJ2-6,ASSPGFSGANVLT
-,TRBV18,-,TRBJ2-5,ASSPPSPWYQETQY
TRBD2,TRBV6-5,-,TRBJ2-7,ASSPTSGTYEQY
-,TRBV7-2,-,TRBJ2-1,ASSLDGLFRNEQF
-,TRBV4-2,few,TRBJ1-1,ASSLLGRAMNTEAF
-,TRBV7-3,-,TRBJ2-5,ASSLGLDQETQY
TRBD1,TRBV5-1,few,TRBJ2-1,ASSPWGDRQYNEQF
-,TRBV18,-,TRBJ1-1,ASSPMAGATEAF
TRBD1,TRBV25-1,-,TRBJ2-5,ASSAIGRGRSETQY
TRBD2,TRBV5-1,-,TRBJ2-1,ASSLDGGSNEQF
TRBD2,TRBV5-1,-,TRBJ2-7,ASSRLGGFSYEQY
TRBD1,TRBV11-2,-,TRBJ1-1,ASSSDRVKAF
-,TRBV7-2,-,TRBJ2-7,ASSPLPSYEQY
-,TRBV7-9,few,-,ASSLSLLGHEQY
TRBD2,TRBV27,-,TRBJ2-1,ASKRGGGEQF
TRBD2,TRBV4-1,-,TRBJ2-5,ASSQDPPPGLAVETQY
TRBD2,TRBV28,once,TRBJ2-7,ASSPSVGLAHEQY
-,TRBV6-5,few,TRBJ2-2,ASSYSWLAVTGELF
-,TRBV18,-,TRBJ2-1,ASSPTDNEQF
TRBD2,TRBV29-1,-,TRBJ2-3,SVRGSLDTQY
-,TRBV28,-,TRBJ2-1,ASTEELVKYGEQF
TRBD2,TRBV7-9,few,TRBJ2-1,ASTTLGTSGPGI
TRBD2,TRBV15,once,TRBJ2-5,ATSPAGASVEQETQY
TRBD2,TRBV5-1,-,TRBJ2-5,ASSGGTSVQETQY
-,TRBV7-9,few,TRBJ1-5,ASSLATGNNQPQH
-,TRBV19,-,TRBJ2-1,ASSVSNYYSQF
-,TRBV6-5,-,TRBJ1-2,ASSYSSDFGYGYT
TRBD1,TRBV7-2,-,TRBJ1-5,ASSSQGGNQPQH
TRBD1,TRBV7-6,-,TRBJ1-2,ASSPPGQGKSGYT
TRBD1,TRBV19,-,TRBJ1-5,ASSGGTGGNIGQPQH